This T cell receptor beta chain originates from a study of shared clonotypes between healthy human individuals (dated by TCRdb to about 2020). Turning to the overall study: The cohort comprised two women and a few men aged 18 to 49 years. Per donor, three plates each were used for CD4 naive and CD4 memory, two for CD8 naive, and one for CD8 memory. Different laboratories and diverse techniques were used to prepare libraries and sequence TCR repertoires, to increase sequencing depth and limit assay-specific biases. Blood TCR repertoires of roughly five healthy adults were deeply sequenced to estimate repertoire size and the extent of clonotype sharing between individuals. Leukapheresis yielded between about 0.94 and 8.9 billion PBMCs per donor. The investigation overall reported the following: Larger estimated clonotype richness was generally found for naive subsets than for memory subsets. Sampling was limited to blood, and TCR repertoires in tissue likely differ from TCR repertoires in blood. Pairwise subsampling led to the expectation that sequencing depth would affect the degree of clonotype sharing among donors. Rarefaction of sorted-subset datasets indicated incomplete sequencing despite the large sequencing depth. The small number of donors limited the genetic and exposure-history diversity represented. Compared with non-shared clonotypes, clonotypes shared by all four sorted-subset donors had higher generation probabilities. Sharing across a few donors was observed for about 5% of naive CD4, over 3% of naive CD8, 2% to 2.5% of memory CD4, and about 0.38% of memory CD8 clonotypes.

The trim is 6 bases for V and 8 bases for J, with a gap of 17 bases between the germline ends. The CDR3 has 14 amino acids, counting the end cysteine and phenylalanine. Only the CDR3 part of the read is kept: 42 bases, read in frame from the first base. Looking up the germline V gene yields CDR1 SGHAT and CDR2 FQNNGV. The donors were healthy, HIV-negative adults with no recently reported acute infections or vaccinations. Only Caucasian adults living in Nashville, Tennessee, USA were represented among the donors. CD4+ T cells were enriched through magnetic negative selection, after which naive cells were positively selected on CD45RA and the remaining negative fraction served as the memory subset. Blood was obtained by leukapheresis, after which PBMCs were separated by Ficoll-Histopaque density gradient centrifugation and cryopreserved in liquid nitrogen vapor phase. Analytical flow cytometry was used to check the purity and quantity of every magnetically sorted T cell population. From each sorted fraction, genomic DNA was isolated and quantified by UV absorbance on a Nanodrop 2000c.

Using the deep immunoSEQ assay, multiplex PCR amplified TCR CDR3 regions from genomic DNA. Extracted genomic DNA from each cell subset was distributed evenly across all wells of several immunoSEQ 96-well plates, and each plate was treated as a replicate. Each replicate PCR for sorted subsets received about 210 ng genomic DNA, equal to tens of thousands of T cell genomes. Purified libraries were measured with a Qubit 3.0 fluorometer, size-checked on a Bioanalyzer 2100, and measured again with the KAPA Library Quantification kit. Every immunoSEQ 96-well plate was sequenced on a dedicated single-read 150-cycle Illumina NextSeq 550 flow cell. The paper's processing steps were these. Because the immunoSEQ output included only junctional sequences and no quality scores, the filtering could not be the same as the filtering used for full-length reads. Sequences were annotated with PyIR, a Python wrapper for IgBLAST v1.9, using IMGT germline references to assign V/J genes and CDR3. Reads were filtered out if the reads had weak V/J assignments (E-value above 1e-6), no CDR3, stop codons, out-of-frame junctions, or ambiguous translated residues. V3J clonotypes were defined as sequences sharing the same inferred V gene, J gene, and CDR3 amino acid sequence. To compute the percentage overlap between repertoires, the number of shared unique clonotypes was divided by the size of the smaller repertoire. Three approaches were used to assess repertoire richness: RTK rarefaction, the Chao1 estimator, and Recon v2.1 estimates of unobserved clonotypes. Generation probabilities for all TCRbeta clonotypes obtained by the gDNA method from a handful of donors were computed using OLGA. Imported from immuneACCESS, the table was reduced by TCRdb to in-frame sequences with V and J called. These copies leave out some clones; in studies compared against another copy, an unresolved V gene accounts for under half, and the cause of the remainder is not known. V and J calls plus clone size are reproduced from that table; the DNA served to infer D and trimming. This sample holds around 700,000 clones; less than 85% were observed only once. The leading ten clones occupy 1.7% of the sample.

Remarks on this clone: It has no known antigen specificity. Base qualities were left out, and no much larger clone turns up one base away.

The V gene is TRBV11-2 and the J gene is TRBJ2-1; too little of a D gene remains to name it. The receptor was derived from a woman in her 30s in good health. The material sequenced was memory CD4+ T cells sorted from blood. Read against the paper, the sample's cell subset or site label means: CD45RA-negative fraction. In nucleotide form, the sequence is TGTGCCAGCAGAGGGCTGGGATCTGGGCATGAGCAGTTCTTC. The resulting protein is CASRGLGSGHEQFF.